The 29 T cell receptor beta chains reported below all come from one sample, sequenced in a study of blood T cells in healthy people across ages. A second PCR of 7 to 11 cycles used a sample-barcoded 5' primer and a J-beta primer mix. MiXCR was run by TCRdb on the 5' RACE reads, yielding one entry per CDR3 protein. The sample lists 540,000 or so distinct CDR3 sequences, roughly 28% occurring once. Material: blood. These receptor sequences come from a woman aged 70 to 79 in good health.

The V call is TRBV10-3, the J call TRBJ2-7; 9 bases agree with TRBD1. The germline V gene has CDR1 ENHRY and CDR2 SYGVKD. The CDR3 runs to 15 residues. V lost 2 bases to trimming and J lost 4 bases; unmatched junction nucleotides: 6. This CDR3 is CAISEPGTGSYEQYF. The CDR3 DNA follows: TGTGCCATCAGTGAGCCCGGGACAGGGAGTTACGAGCAGTACTTC.

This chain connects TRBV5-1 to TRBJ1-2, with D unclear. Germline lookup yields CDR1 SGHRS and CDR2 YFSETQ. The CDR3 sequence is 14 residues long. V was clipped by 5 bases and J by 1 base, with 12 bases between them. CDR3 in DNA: TGCGCCAGCAGACCCAAGGACCATAACTATGGCTACACCTTC. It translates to CASRPKDHNYGYTF.

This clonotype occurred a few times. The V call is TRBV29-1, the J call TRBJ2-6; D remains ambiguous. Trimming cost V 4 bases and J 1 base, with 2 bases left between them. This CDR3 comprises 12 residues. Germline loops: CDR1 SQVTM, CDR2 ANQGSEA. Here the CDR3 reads CSVGSGANVLTF. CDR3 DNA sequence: TGCAGCGTTGGTTCTGGGGCCAACGTCCTGACTTTC.

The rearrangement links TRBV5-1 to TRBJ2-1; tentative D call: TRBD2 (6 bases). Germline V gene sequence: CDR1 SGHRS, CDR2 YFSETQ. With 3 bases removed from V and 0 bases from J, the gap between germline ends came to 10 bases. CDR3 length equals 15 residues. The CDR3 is CASSSAEGSYNEQFF. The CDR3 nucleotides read TGCGCCAGCAGCTCCGCGGAGGGCTCCTACAATGAGCAGTTCTTC. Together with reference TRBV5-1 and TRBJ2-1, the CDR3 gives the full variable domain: KAGVTQTPRYLIKTRGQQVTLSCSPISGHRSVSWYQQTPGQGLQFLFEYFSETQRNKGNFPGRFSGRQFSNSRSEMNVSTLELGDSALYLCASSSAEGSYNEQFFGPGTRLTVL.

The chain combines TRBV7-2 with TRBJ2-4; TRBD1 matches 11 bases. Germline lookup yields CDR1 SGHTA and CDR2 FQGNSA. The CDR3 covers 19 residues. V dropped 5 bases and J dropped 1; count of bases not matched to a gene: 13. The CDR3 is CASSPRGQGAAWAKNIQYF. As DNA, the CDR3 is TGTGCCAGCAGCCCCAGAGGACAGGGGGCTGCTTGGGCCAAAAACATTCAGTACTTC.

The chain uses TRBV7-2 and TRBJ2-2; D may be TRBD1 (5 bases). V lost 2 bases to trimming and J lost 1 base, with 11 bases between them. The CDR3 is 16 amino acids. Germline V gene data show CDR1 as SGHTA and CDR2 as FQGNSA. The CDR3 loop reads CASSLLGAGNTGELFF. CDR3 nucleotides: TGTGCCAGCAGCTTACTTGGGGCAGGGAACACCGGGGAGCTGTTTTTT.

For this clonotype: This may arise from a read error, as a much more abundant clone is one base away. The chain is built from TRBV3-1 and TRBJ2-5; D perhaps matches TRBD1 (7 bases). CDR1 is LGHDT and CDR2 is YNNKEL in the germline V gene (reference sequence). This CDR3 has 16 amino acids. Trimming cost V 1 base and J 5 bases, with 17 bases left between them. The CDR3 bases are TGTGCCAGCAGCCAAGGGGCGGGACAGCCTGATGAGACCCAGTACTTC. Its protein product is CASSQGAGQPDETQYF.

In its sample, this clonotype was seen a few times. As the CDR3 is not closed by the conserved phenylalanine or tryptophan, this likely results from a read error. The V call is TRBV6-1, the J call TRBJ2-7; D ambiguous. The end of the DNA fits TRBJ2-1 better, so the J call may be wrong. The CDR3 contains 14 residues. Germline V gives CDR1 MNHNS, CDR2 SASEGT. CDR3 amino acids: CASSLIGRGGEQFL. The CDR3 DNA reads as TGTGCCAGCAGTCTAATCGGCCGTGGCGGTGAGCAGTTCCTC.

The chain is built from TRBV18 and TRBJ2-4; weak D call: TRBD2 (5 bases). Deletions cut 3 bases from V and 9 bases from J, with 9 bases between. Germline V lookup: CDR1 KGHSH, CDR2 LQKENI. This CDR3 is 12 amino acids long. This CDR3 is CASSPGETIQYF. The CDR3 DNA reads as TGTGCCAGCTCACCCGGGGAGACCATTCAGTACTTC.

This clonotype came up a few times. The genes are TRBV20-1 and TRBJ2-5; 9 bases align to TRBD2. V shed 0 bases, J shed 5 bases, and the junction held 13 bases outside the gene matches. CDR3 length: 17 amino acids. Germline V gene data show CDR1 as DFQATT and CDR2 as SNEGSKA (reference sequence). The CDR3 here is CSARDWRGGGAVETQYF. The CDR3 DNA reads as TGCAGTGCTAGAGACTGGCGGGGCGGGGGGGCGGTTGAGACCCAGTACTTC.

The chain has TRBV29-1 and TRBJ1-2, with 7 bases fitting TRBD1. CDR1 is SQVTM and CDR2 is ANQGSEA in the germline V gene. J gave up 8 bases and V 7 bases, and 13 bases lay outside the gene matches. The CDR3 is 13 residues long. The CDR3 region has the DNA TGCAGCGCCGGCCGGGACAGTTCCAGCGGCTACACCTTC. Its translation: CSAGRDSSSGYTF.

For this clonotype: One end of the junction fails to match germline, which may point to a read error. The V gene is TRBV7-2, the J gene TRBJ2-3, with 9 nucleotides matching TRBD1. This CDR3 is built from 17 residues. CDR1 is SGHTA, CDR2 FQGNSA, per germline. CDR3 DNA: TGTGCCAGCAGCCTAGCCGGGACAGGGTCTGGGACAGATACGCAGTATTTT. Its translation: CASSLAGTGSGTDTQYF.

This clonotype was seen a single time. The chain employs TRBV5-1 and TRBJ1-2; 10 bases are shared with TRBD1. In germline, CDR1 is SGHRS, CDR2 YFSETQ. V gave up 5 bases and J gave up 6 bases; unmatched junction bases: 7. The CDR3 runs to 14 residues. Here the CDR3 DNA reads TGCGCCAGCAGTCGACAGGGGGCCGGGGATGGCTACACCTTC. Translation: CASSRQGAGDGYTF.

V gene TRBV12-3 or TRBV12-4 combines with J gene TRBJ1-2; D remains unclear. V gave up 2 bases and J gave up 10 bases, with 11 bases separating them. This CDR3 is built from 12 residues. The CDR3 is CASSLSDWDYTF. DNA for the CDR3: TGTGCCAGCAGTTTAAGTGATTGGGACTACACCTTC.

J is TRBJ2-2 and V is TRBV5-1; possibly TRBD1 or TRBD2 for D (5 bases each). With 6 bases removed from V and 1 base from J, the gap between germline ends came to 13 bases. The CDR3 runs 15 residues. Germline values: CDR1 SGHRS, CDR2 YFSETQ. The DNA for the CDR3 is TGCGCCAGCACCTGGGGGACCGGGAACACCGGGGAGCTGTTTTTT. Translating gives CASTWGTGNTGELFF.

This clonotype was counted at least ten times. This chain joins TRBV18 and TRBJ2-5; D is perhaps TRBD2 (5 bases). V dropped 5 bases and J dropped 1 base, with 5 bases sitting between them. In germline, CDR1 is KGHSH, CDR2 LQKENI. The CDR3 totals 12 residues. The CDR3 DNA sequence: TGTGCCAGCTCAGGGAGCCAAGAGACCCAGTACTTC. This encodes CASSGSQETQYF.

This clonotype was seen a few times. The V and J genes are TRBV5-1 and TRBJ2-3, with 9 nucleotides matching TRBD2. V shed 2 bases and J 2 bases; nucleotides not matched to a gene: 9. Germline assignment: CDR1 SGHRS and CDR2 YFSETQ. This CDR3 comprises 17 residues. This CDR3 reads CASSFRMASGDTDTQYF. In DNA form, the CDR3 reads TGCGCCAGCAGCTTTAGAATGGCTAGCGGGGACACAGATACGCAGTATTTT.

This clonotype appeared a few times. This CDR3 is CSARGSGTNTGELFF. As DNA, the CDR3 is TGCAGTGCTAGAGGCTCAGGGACGAACACCGGGGAGCTGTTTTTT. V usage is TRBV20-1 and J usage is TRBJ2-2; maybe TRBD1 (5 bases). CDR1 is DFQATT and CDR2 is SNEGSKA in the germline V gene (reference sequence). V lost 1 base, J lost 0 bases, and 9 bases lay in between. The CDR3 extends over 15 amino acids.

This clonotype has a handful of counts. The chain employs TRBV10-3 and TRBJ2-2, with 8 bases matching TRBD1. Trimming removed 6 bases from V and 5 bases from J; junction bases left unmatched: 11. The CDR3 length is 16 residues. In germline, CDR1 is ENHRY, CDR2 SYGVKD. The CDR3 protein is CAISKSTGGATGELFF. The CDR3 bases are TGTGCCATCAGCAAATCTACAGGGGGTGCGACCGGGGAGCTGTTTTTT.

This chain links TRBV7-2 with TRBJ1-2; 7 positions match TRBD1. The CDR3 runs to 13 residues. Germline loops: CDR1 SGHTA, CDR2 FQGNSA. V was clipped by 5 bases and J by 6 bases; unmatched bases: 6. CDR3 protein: CASSHTTGDGYTF. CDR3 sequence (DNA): TGTGCCAGCAGCCACACTACAGGGGATGGCTACACCTTC.

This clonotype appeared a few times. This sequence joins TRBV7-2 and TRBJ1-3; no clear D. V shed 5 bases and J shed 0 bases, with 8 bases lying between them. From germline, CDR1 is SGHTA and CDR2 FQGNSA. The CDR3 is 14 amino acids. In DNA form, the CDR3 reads TGTGCCAGCAGCCGCTGGTTCTCTGGAAACACCATATATTTT. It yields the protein CASSRWFSGNTIYF.

The CDR3 region is CATGEHGGNEQFF. In DNA form, the CDR3 reads TGTGCCACCGGAGAACACGGGGGGAATGAGCAGTTCTTC. J is TRBJ2-1 and V is TRBV12-3 or TRBV12-4, with 7 positions matching TRBD2. V trimming: 10 bases; J trimming: 7 bases; junction bases outside the gene matches: 10. The CDR3 length is 13 residues.

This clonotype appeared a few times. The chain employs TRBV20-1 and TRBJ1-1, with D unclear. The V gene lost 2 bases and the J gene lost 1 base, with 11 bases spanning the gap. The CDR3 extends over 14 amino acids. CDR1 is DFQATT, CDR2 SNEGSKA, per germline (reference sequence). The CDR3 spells CSARLPPSNTEAFF. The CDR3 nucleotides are TGCAGTGCTAGACTTCCACCGTCGAACACTGAAGCTTTCTTT.

Here the CDR3 reads CASSFNRVNTGVTEAFF. DNA of the CDR3: TGTGCCAGCAGCTTTAACCGGGTAAATACAGGGGTAACTGAAGCTTTCTTT. This sequence joins TRBV13 and TRBJ1-1, with 7 bases that match TRBD1. The CDR3 runs to 17 residues. V shed 3 bases, J shed 5 bases, and the junction held 15 bases outside the gene matches. CDR1 is PRHDT and CDR2 is FYEKMQ in the germline V gene (reference sequence).

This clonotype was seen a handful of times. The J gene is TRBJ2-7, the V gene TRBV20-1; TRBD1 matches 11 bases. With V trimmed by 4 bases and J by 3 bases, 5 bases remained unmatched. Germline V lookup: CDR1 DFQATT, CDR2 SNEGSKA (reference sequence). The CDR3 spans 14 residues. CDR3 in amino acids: CSATRGTGGYEQYF. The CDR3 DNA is TGCAGTGCTACTCGCGGGACAGGGGGCTACGAGCAGTACTTC.

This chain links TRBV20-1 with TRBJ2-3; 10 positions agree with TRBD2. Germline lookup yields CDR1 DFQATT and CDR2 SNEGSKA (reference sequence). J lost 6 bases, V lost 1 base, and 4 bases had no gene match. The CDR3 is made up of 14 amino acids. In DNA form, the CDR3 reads TGCAGTGCTAGAGCAGCGGGGGGGCGGGATACGCAGTATTTT. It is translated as CSARAAGGRDTQYF.

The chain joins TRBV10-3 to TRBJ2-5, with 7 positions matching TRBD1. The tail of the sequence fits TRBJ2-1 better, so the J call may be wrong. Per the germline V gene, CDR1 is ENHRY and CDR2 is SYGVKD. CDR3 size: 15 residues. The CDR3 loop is CAISESNTGAHEQFF. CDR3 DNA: TGTGCCATCAGTGAGTCGAATACAGGGGCCCATGAGCAGTTCTTC.

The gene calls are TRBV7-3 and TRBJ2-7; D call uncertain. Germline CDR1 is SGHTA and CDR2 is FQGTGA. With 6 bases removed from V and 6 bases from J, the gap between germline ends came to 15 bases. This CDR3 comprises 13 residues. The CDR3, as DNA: TGTGCCAGCAGTCACGACCAGTCCGGCGAGCAGTACTTC. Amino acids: CASSHDQSGEQYF.

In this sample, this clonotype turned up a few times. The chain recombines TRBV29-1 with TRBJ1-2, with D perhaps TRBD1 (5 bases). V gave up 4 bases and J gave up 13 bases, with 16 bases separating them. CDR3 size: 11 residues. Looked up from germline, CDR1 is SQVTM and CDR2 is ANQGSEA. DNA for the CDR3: TGCAGCGTTGGGCGGGGACGCGGTTCCACCTTC. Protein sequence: CSVGRGRGSTF. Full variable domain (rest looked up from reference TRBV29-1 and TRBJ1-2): SAVISQKPSRDICQRGTSLTIQCQVDSQVTMMFWYRQQPGQSLTLIATANQGSEATYESGFVIDKFPISRPNLTFSTLTVSNMSPEDSSIYLCSVGRGRGSTFGSGTRLTVV.